This T cell receptor (beta chain) was recorded in a study of pediatric ulcerative colitis. Study-wide results and limits: Acute severe colitis showed lower rectal diversity from clonal expansions. All ulcerative colitis patients, but no controls, carried a couple of rectal clonotypes.

Of note for this clone: What it binds is unknown.

The CDR3 extends over 16 amino acids. Trimming stripped 3 bases from V and 3 bases from J, with 20 bases between. Germline V gives CDR1 SQVTM, CDR2 ANQGSEA. Only in-frame clones appear in the TCRdb table, and some are missing; sequencing was by immunoSEQ multiplex PCR. In the table there are 20,000 to 30,000 clones, roughly 70% of which are singletons. During colonoscopy, one to two rectal pinch biopsies were collected. Material: gut tissue. J is TRBJ2-5 and V is TRBV29-1; no reliable D call. This clonotype was sampled from a boy between 10 and 17 years old with severe ulcerative colitis. The DNA for the CDR3 is TGCAGCGTTGACGGTCAGGCCGCACGGTGGGAAGAGACCCAGTACTTC. It encodes CSVDGQAARWEETQYF.